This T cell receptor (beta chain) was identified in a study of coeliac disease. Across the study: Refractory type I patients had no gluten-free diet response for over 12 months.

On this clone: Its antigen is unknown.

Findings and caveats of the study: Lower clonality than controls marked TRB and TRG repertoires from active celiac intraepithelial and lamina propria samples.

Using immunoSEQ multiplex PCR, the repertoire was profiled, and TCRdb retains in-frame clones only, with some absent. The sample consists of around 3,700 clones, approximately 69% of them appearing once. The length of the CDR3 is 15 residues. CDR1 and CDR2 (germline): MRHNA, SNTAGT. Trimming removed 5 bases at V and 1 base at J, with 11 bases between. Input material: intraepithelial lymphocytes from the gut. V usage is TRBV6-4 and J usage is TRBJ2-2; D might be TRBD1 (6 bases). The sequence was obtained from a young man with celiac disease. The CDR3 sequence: CASSMDSRNTGELFF. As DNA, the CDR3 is TGTGCCAGCAGTATGGACAGCAGGAACACCGGGGAGCTGTTTTTT.